Presented here are 5 T cell receptor beta chains from one specimen sequenced in a study of beta chain features in type 1 diabetes. Expressed TCRB transcripts were sequenced because the isolated RNA had all been reverse transcribed beforehand. Clones were read by immunoSEQ multiplex PCR, and TCRdb kept only the in-frame ones, dropping some. The sample contains under 90,000 clones, around a third of which appear only once. Sequencing was done on a sample of stem cell memory CD4+ T cells from blood. The receptors were gathered from a woman aged 18-29 years in good health.

This clone occurred a few times. V usage is TRBV7-8 and J usage is TRBJ2-5; maybe TRBD1 (7 bases). The germline V gene encodes CDR1 SGHVS and CDR2 FQNEAQ. Trimming removed 3 bases from V and 9 bases from J, with 14 bases in between. This CDR3 spans 13 amino acids. CDR3 sequence (DNA): TGTGCCAGCAGCTTCCACACAGGGGAGGCCCAGTACTTC. Translated: CASSFHTGEAQYF.

The CDR3 spells CASRGSSTDTQYF. The CDR3 DNA reads TGTGCCTCGCGGGGGAGTAGCACAGATACGCAGTATTTT. J is TRBJ2-3 and V is TRBV30; the match to TRBD2 covers 7 bases. This CDR3 contains 13 residues. J was trimmed by 0 bases and V by 7 bases; bases with no gene match: 4. The germline V gene encodes CDR1 GTSNPN and CDR2 SVGIG (reference sequence).

The chain uses TRBV4-1 and TRBJ2-5; 14 bases fit TRBD2. V lost 3 bases to trimming and J lost 4 bases; unmatched junction nucleotides: 7. The germline V gene encodes CDR1 MGHRA and CDR2 YSYEKL. The CDR3 covers 17 residues. The CDR3 is CASSHQTSGRALETQYF. CDR3 nucleotides: TGCGCCAGCAGCCACCAGACTAGCGGGAGGGCCCTAGAGACCCAGTACTTC.

This CDR3 reads CASSLQTGPQETQYF. The CDR3 region has the DNA TGCGCCAGCAGCCTCCAGACAGGACCCCAAGAGACCCAGTACTTC. This chain uses TRBV5-1 with TRBJ2-5; TRBD1 might be the D (6 bases). Between the trimmed V and J ends, which lost 4 bases and 1 base, there was a span of 14 bases. In germline, CDR1 is SGHRS, CDR2 YFSETQ. This CDR3 is 15 amino acids long.

This clone showed up just a few times. This chain uses TRBV2 with TRBJ2-3; 15 bases map to TRBD2. V trimming: 5 bases; J trimming: 4 bases; junction bases outside the gene matches: 7. The length of the CDR3 is 17 residues. CDR1 is SNHLY, CDR2 FYNNEI, per germline. The CDR3 here is CASSYSGLAGGADTQYF. DNA of the CDR3: TGTGCCAGCAGTTATTCGGGACTAGCGGGAGGTGCAGATACGCAGTATTTT.